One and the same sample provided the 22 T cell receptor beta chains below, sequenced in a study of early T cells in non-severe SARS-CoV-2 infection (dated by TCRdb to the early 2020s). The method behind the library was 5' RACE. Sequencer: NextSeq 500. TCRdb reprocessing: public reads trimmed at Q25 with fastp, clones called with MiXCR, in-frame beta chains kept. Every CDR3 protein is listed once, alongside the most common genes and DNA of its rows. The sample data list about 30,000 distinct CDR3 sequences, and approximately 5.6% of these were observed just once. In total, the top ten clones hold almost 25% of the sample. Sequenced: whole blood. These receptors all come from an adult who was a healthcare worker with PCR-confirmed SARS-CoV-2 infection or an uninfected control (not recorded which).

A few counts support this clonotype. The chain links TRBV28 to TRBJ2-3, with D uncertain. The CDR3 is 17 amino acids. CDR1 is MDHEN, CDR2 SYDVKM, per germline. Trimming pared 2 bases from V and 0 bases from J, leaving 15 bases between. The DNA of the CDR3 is TGTGCCAGCAGTTTACGAGGCAGCACCTCTAGCACAGATACGCAGTATTTT. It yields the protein CASSLRGSTSSTDTQYF.

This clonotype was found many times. The CDR3 loop reads CASSRGQVNEQFF. CDR3 bases: TGTGCCAGCAGCCGGGGACAGGTGAATGAGCAGTTCTTC. J is TRBJ2-1 and V is TRBV7-2, with 8 bases lining up with TRBD1. CDR1 and CDR2 (germline): SGHTA, FQGNSA. The V segment lost 5 bases and the J segment 7 bases; nucleotides outside the gene matches: 4. There are 13 residues in the CDR3.

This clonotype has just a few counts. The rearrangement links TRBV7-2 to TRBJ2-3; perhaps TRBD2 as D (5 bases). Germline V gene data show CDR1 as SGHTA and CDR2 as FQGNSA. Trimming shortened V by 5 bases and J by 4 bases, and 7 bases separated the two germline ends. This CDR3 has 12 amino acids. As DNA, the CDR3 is TGTGCCAGCAGCCCTAGCCCAGATACGCAGTATTTT. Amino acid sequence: CASSPSPDTQYF.

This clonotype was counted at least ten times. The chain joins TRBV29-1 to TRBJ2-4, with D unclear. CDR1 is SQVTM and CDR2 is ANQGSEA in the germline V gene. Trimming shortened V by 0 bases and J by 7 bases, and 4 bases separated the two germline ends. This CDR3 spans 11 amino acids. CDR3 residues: CSVEETNIQYF. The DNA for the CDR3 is TGCAGCGTTGAAGAGACCAACATTCAGTACTTC.

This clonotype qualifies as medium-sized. CDR3 nucleotides: TGCAGTGCTGTCACCCACCGGAGGGCCCAAGAGACCCAGTACTTC. Its translation is CSAVTHRRAQETQYF. This chain connects TRBV20-1 to TRBJ2-5; the D gene is possibly TRBD2 (6 bases). V was cut by 5 bases and J by 1 base, with 17 bases left in between. CDR1 and CDR2 from the germline V gene are DFQATT and SNEGSKA (reference sequence). The CDR3 is 15 amino acids.

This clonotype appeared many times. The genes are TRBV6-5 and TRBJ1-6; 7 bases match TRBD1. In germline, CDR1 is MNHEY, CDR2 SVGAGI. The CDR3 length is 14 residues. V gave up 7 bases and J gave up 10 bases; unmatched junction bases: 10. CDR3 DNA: TGTGCCAGCAAACCCAACAGGGGATCATCACCCCTCCACTTT. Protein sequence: CASKPNRGSSPLHF.

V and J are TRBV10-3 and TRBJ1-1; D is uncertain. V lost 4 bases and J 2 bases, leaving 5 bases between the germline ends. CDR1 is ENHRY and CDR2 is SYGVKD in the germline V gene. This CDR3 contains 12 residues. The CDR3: CAISARNTEAFF. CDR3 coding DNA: TGTGCCATCAGTGCTCGTAACACTGAAGCTTTCTTT.

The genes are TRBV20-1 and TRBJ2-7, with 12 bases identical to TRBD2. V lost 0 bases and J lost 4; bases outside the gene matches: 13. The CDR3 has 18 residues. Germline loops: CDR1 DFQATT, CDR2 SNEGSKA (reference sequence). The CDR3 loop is CSARDYWGPGTSGYEQYF. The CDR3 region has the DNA TGCAGTGCTAGAGATTATTGGGGACCCGGGACTAGCGGGTACGAGCAGTACTTC.

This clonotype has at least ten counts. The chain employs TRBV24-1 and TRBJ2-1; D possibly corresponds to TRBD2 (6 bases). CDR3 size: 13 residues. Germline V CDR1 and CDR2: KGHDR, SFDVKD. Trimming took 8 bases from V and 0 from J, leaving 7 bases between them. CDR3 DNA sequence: TGTGCCACCACGACTAGCTCCTACAATGAGCAGTTCTTC. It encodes CATTTSSYNEQFF.

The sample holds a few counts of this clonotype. The CDR3 nucleotides are TGCGCCAGCAGCTTGGAGAACTATGGCTACACCTTC. Translating it yields CASSLENYGYTF. The chain employs TRBV5-1 and TRBJ1-2; D remains ambiguous. Germline CDR1 is SGHRS and CDR2 is YFSETQ. The CDR3 covers 12 residues. The V and J ends lost 0 bases and 2 bases respectively, with 2 bases between them.

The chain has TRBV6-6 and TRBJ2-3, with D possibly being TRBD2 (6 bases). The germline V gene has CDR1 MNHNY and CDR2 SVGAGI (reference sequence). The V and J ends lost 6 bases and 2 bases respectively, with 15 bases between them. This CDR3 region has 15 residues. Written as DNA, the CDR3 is TGTGCCAGCAGCTCCTTCGGGGGTTCCACAGATACGCAGTATTTT. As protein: CASSSFGGSTDTQYF.

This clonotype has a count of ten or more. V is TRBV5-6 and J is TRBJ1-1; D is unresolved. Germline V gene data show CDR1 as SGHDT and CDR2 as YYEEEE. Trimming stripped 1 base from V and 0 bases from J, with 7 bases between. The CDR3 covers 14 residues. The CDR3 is CASSLPDMNTEAFF. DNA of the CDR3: TGTGCCAGCAGCTTGCCAGATATGAACACTGAAGCTTTCTTT.

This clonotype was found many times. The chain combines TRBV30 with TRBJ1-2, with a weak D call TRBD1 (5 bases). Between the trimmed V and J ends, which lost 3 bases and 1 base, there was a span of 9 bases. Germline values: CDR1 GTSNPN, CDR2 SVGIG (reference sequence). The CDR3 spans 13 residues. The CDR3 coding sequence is TGTGCCTGGAGCAACGGGGGTAACTATGGCTACACCTTC. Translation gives CAWSNGGNYGYTF. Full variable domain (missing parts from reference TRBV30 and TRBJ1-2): SQTIHQWPATLVQPVGSPLSLECTVEGTSNPNLYWYRQAAGRGLQLLFYSVGIGQISSEVPQNLSASRPQDRQFILSSKKLLLSDSGFYLCAWSNGGNYGYTFGSGTRLTVV.

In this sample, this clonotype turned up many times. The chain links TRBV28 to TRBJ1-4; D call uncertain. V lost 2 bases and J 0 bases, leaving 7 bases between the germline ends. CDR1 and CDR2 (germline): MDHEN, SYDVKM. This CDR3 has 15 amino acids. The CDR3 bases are TGTGCCAGCAGTTTACCGACTGCAACTAATGAAAAACTGTTTTTT. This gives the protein CASSLPTATNEKLFF.

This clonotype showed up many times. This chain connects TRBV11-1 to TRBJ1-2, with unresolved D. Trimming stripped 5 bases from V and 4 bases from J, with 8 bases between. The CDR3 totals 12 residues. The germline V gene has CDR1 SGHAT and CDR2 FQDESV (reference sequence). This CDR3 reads CASSADVYGYTF. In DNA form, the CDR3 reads TGTGCCAGCAGCGCCGACGTCTATGGCTACACCTTC.

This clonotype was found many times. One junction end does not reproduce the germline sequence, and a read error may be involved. This chain's CDR3 is CASSLGGLQETQYF. The CDR3 DNA sequence: TGTGCTAGCAGTTTAGGCGGACTACAAGAGACCCAGTACTTC. The gene calls are TRBV7-7 and TRBJ2-5, with D possibly matching TRBD2 (6 bases). CDR3 length: 14 residues. The germline V gene encodes CDR1 SSHAT and CDR2 FNYEAQ (reference sequence).

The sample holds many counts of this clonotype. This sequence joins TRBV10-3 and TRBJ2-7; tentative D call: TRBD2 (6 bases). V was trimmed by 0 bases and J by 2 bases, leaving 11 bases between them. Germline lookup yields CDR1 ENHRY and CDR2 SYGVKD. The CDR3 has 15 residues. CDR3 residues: CAISESGGATYEQYF. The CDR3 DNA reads TGTGCCATCAGTGAGTCCGGCGGGGCCACCTACGAGCAGTACTTC.

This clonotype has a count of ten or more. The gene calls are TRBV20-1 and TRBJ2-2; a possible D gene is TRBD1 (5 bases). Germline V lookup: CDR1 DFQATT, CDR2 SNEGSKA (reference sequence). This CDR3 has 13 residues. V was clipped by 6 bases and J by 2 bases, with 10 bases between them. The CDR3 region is CSAEDRNTGELFF. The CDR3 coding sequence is TGCAGTGCAGAAGACAGAAACACCGGGGAGCTGTTTTTT.

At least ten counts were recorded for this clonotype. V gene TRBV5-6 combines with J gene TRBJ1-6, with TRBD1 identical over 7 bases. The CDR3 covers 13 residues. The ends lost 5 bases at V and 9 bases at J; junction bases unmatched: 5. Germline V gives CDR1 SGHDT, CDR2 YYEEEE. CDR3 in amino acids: CASRGQTGSPLHF. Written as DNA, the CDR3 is TGTGCCAGCAGGGGACAGACGGGTTCACCCCTCCACTTT.

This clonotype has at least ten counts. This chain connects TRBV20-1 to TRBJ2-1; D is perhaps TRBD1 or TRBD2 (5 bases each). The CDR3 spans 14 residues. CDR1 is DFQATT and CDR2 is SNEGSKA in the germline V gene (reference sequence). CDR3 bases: TGCAGCGCCGCCGGGGACGCTTCGTTGGATGAGCAGTTCTTC. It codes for CSAAGDASLDEQFF.

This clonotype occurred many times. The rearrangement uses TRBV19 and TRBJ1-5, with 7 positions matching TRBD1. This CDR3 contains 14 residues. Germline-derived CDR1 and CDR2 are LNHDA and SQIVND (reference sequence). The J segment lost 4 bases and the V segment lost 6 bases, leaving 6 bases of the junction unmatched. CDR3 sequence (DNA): TGTGCCAGTAGACAGGGGTTGTGGAATCAGCCCCAGCATTTT. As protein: CASRQGLWNQPQHF. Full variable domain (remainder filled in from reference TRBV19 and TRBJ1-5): DGGITQSPKYLFRKEGQNVTLSCEQNLNHDAMYWYRQDPGQGLRLIYYSQIVNDFQKGDIAEGYSVSREKKESFPLTVTSAQKNPTAFYLCASRQGLWNQPQHFGDGTRLSIL.

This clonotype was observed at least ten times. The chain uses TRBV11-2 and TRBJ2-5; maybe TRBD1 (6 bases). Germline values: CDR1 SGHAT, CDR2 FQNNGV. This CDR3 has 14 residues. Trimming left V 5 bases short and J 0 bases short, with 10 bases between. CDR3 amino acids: CASSPGTYQETQYF. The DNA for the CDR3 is TGTGCCAGCAGCCCAGGGACATACCAAGAGACCCAGTACTTC.